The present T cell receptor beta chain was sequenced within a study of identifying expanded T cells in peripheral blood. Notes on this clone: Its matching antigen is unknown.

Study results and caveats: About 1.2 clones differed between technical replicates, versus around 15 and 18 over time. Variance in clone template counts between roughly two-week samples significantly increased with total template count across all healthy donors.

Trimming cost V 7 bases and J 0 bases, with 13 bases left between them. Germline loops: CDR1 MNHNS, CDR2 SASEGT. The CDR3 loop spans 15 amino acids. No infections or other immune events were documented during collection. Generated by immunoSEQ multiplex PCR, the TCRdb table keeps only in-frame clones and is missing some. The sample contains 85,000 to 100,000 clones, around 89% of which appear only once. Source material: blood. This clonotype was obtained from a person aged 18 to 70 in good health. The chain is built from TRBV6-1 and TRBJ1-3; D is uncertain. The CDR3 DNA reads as TGTGCCAGCACCAAAAGACTGGACTCTGGAAACACCATATATTTT. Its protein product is CASTKRLDSGNTIYF.